This T cell receptor (beta chain) was identified during a study of blood T cell repertoires in COVID-19. Enrolled through a virtual design, the participants were between roughly 18 and 89 years of age and came from approximately 25 US areas. The V gene's germline CDR1 is WSHSY and CDR2 SAAADI. The CDR3 loop spans 15 amino acids. V lost 3 bases to trimming and J lost 4 bases, with 15 bases between them. Per the original data handling: For nucleated cells, counts were estimated from reference gene primer amplification. Here immunoSEQ multiplex PCR was the method, and the copy in TCRdb shows in-frame clones only, minus some. V, J and clone size derive from that table, while D and trimming were established from the DNA sequence. The sample comprises more than 250,000 clones, 70% to 90% of which are singletons, and approximately 5% rests with the top ten.

Sequenced: PBMCs or T cells enriched from blood (not recorded which). The V call is TRBV10-2, the J call TRBJ2-5; TRBD1 might be the D (5 bases). This receptor was taken from a woman aged 25-40 years who had recovered from COVID-19. The CDR3 nucleotides read TGCGCCAGCAGTGATCGATCAGGGTGGGGAGAGACCCAGTACTTC. Its translation is CASSDRSGWGETQYF.